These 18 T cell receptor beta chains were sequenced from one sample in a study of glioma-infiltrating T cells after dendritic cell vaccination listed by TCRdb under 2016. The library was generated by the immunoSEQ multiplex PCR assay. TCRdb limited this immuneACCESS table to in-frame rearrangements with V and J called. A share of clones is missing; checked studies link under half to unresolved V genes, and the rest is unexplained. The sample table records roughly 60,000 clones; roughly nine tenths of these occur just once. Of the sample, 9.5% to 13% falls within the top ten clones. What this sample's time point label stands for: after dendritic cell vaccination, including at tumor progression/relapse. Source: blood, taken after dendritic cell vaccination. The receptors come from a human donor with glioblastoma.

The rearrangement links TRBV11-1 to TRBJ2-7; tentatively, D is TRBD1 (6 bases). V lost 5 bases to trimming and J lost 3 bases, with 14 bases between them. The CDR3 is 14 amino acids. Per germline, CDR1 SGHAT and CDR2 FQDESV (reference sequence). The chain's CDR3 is CASSKTGRDYEQYF. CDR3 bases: TGTGCCAGCAGCAAGACAGGACGGGACTACGAGCAGTACTTC.

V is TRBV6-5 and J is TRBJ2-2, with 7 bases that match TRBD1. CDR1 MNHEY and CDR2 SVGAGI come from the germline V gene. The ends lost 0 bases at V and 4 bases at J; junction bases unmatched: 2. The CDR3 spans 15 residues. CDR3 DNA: TGTGCCAGCAGTTACTCGGGACAGATCACCGGGGAGCTGTTTTTT. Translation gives CASSYSGQITGELFF.

CDR3 bases: TGTGCGAGCCAGACAGGGGGCCGTGAAAAACTGTTTTTT. Encoded protein: CASQTGGREKLFF. This chain connects TRBV7-6 to TRBJ1-4; 10 bases line up with TRBD1. The CDR3 is made up of 13 amino acids. Germline V lookup: CDR1 SGHVS, CDR2 FNYEAQ.

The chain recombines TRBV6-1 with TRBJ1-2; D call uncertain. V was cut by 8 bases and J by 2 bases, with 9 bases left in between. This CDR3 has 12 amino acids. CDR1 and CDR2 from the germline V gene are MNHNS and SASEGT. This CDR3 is CASGGRNYGYTF. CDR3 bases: TGTGCCAGCGGCGGGCGAAACTATGGCTACACCTTC.

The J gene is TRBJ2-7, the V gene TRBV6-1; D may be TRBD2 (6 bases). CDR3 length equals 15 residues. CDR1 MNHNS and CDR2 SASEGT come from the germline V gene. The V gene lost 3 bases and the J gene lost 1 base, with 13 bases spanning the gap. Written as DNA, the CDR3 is TGTGCCAGCAGTGATGGGGGGACCCGATCCTACGAGCAGTACTTC. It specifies CASSDGGTRSYEQYF.

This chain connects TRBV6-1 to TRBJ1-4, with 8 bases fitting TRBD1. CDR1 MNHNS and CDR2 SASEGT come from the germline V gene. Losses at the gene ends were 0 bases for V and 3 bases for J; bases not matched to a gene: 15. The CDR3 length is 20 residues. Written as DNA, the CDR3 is TGTGCCAGCAGTGAAGCTTTAAAGCCAGGGGGCGGTGCGGCTAATGAAAAACTGTTTTTT. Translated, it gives CASSEALKPGGGAANEKLFF.

In nucleotides, the CDR3 is TGTGCCAGCAGCTCTCCGGGACAGATTCAAGAGACCCAGTACTTC. Translation: CASSSPGQIQETQYF. The V call is TRBV5-4, the J call TRBJ2-5; 7 bases fit TRBD1. The germline CDR1 and CDR2 sequences are SGHNT and YYREEE (reference sequence). This CDR3 contains 15 residues. Unmatched junction bases numbered 7, after V lost 3 bases and J lost 2 bases.

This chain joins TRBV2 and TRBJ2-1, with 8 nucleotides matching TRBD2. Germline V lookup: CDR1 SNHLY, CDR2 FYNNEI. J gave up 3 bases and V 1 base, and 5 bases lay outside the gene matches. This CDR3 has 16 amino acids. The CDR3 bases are TGTGCCAGCAGTGAAGGGCGTGCGGGAGGCTACAATGAGCAGTTCTTC. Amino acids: CASSEGRAGGYNEQFF.

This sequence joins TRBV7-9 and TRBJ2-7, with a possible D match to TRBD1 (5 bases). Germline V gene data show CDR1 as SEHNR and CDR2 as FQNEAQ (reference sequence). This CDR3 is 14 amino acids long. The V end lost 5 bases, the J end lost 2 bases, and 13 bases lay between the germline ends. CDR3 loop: CASSRTDTAYEQYF. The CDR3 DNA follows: TGTGCCAGCAGCCGGACGGACACGGCCTACGAGCAGTACTTC.

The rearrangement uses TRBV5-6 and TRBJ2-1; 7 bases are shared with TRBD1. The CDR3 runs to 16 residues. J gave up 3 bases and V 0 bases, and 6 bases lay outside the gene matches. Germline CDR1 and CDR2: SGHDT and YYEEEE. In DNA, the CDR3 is TGTGCCAGCAGCTTGGTGGCAGGGACAGTCTACAATGAGCAGTTCTTC. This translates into CASSLVAGTVYNEQFF.

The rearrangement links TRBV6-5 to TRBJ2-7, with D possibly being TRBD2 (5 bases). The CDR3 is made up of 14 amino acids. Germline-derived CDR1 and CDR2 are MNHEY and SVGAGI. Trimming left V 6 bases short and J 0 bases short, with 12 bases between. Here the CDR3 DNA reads TGTGCCAGCAGCGCGGGCAAGGGCTCCTACGAGCAGTACTTC. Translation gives CASSAGKGSYEQYF.

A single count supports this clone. Here the CDR3 DNA reads TGTGCCAGCATCGACAGTTCGGGTCCATTTGAAGCTTTCTTT. The encoded protein is CASIDSSGPFEAFF. This chain links TRBV2 with TRBJ1-1, with a tentative D call TRBD1 (5 bases). Trimming left V 7 bases short and J 7 bases short, with 19 bases between. Germline CDR1 SNHLY, CDR2 FYNNEI. This CDR3 is built from 14 residues.

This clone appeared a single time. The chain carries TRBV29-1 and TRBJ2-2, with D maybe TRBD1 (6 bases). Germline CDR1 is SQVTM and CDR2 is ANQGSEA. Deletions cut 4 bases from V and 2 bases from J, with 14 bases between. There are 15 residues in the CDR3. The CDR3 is CSVGAGEVNTGELFF. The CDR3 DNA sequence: TGCAGCGTTGGGGCAGGGGAAGTCAACACCGGGGAGCTGTTTTTT.

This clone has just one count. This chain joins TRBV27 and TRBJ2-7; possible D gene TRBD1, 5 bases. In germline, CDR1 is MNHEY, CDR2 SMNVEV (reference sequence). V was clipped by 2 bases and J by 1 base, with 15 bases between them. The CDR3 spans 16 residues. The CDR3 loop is CASSLTVGLLSYEQYF. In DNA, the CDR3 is TGTGCCAGCAGTTTAACCGTGGGGCTTCTATCCTACGAGCAGTACTTC.

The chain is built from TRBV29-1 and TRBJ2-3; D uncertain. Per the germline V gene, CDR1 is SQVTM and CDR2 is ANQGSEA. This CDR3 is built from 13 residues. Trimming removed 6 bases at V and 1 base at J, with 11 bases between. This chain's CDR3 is CSVSGLRTDTQYF. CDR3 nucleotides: TGCAGCGTCTCCGGGTTACGCACAGATACGCAGTATTTT.

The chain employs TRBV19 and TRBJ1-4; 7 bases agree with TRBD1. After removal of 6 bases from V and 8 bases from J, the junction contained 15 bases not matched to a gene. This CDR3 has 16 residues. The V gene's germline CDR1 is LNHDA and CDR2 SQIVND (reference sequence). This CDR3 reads CASSLHLGQNSEKLFF. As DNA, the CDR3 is TGTGCCAGTAGCCTACACTTGGGACAGAACTCCGAAAAACTGTTTTTT.

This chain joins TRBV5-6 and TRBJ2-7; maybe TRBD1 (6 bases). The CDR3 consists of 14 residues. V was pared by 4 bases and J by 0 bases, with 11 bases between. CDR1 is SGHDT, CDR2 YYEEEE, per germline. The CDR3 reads CASSLGGSSYEQYF. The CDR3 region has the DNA TGTGCCAGCAGCCTAGGGGGAAGCTCCTACGAGCAGTACTTC.

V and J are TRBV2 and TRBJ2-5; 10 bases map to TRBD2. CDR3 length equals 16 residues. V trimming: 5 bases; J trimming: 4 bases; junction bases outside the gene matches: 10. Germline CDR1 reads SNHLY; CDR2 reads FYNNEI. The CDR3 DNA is TGTGCCAGCAGTAATCCCGGGACTAGCGTCTCAGAGACCCAGTACTTC. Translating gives CASSNPGTSVSETQYF.